A selection of T cell receptor beta chains follows, all from one sample in a study of T cell repertoires in cytomegalovirus infection. Each CDR3 protein is one row after TCRdb ran MiXCR on the reads. The sample includes around 770,000 distinct CDR3 sequences, 25% to 35% seen only once; the top ten take 13%. Their recognized antigens are unknown. The sample here was cultured CD8+ T cells from PBMCs, taken from culture after CMV antigen stimulation. Receptor source: a human donor in good health (CMV status not recorded). Some clones in this sample may be carry-over from other donors' samples. The CDR3 runs from the conserved cysteine through the conserved F or W. The D gene is left open where the match is weak. The size entry is marked missing in some rows and otherwise reads once, few, many or a size class.

V	J	size	D	DNA	CDR3
TRBV20-1	TRBJ1-2	many	.	TGCGTTCAGACAGGCCACTATGGCTACACCTTC	CVQTGHYGYTF
TRBV7-9	TRBJ1-1	.	.	TGTGCCAGCAAGGCGGGGTACATGAACACTGAAGCTTTCTTT	CASKAGYMNTEAFF
TRBV7-2	TRBJ1-1	many	TRBD1	TGTGCCAGCAGCTTAGTCCCACAGGGGTCAGGGACCACTGAAGCTTTCTTT	CASSLVPQGSGTTEAFF
TRBV7-9	TRBJ2-3	many	.	TGTGCCAGCAGCTTGCCCAGCACAGATACGCAGTATTTT	CASSLPSTDTQYF
TRBV5-4	TRBJ2-3	.	.	TGTGCCAGCGGGGCCGCAGATACGCAGTATTTT	CASGAADTQYF
TRBV20-1	TRBJ2-7	.	.	TGCAGTGCTAGAGAACTCTCCGTCTACGAGCAGTACTTC	CSARELSVYEQYF
TRBV27	TRBJ2-2	.	TRBD1	TGTGCCAGCAGTCAGGGACAGTACACCGGGGAGCTGTTTTTT	CASSQGQYTGELFF
TRBV28	TRBJ1-5	few	.	TGTGCCAGCAGTTTGCATGGGAGCAATCAGCCCCAGCATTTT	CASSLHGSNQPQHF
TRBV19	TRBJ2-1	many	TRBD1	TGTGCCAGTAGTCCCCTCAGGGGGCTCCACAATGAGCAGTTCTTC	CASSPLRGLHNEQFF
TRBV25-1	TRBJ2-2	.	.	TGTGCCAGCAGTGAATCCTTTGACAGCACCGGGGAGCTGTTTTTT	CASSESFDSTGELFF
TRBV3-1	TRBJ2-1	few	.	TGTGCCAGCAGCCAAGCGGGCCTTTACAATGAGCAGTTCTTC	CASSQAGLYNEQFF
TRBV7-9	TRBJ2-2	.	TRBD2	TGTGCCAGCAGCCACAGACGACTAGCGGGGGAGTCGGGCGGGGAGCTGTTTTTT	CASSHRRLAGESGGELFF
TRBV4-1	TRBJ1-2	.	.	TGCGCCAGCAGCCAAGATCGGAATGGGGGCGGCTACACCTTC	CASSQDRNGGGYTF
TRBV24-1	TRBJ2-1	.	.	TGTGCCACCAGTGATACAGGGGAGGGGTCCTACAATGAGCAGTTCTTC	CATSDTGEGSYNEQFF
TRBV25-1	TRBJ2-3	.	.	TGTGCCAGCGAGGCTCAGGGCGGCACAGATACGCAGTATTTT	CASEAQGGTDTQYF
TRBV20-1	TRBJ1-4	.	TRBD1	TGCAGTGCTAGCGCGGACAGGGAGGAAGAAAAACTGTTTTTT	CSASADREEEKLFF
TRBV10-2	TRBJ2-7	.	TRBD1	TGCGCCAGCAGTGAGGGCAGGGGGCCCTACGAGCAGTACTTC	CASSEGRGPYEQYF
TRBV7-9	TRBJ1-1	.	.	TGTGCCAGCAGCGACGGGACTTTACTCGAAACTGAAGCTTTCTTT	CASSDGTLLETEAFF
TRBV7-6	TRBJ2-3	few	.	TGTGCCAGCAGCTTAGTACCGGAGAGCACAGATACGCAGTATTTT	CASSLVPESTDTQYF
TRBV6-6	TRBJ1-3	few	.	TGTGCCAGCAGTTACTTACTCTCTGGAAACACCATATATTTT	CASSYLLSGNTIYF
TRBV12-3/TRBV12-4	TRBJ2-7	.	.	TGTGCCAGCAGGTCCCAGGACCTAGAGCAGTACTTC	CASRSQDLEQYF
TRBV2	TRBJ2-1	.	.	TGTGCCACCACGTCGGACTACCCCCCCTACAATGAGCAGTTCTTC	CATTSDYPPYNEQFF
TRBV29-1	TRBJ1-1	.	.	TGCAGCGCTAACCCCGGCGGAACTGAAGCTTTCTTT	CSANPGGTEAFF
TRBV13	TRBJ1-1	.	TRBD1	TGTGCCAGCAGGCCGACACAGGGGGAAGCTTTCTTT	CASRPTQGEAFF
TRBV12-3/TRBV12-4	TRBJ1-1	few	.	TGTGCCAGCACCGAGGGGGATGATGAAGCTTTCTTT	CASTEGDDEAFF
TRBV6-5	TRBJ2-5	.	.	TGTGCCAGCAGTTACTCGACACCACCTTACCAAGAGACCCAGTACTTC	CASSYSTPPYQETQYF
TRBV10-3	TRBJ2-5	.	TRBD2	TGTGCCATCGGGCGCGGGGGGGGCCAAGAGACCCAGTACTTC	CAIGRGGGQETQYF
TRBV27	TRBJ1-5	few	.	TGTGCCAGCAGTTTATTAGGGGGTTTGGGTCAGCCCCAGCATTTT	CASSLLGGLGQPQHF
TRBV7-2	TRBJ1-6	many	.	TGTGCCAGCAGCCCGGGGGCGTACTATAATTCACCCCTCCACTTT	CASSPGAYYNSPLHF
TRBV6-4	TRBJ2-3	once	TRBD2	TGTGCCAGCAGTGACTCTACTAGCGGGGGGGCGTATCCAGATACGCAGTATTTT	CASSDSTSGGAYPDTQYF
TRBV11-3	TRBJ1-1	.	.	TGTGCCAGCAGCTTAGTTGAGCGCGCCGGTGGGGACACTGAAGCTTTCTTT	CASSLVERAGGDTEAFF
TRBV6-1	TRBJ2-3	few	TRBD2	TGTGCCAGCAGTTATATAAGCGGGGATTACACAGATACGCAGTATTTT	CASSYISGDYTDTQYF
TRBV7-6	TRBJ1-4	.	.	TGTGCCAGCAGCTTAGGCGGCACTGATGAAAAACTGTTTTTT	CASSLGGTDEKLFF
TRBV6-1	TRBJ2-1	few	TRBD2	TGTGCCAGCACCTACAGCGGGGGGTCGAATGAGCAGTTCTTC	CASTYSGGSNEQFF
TRBV29-1	TRBJ1-1	few	.	TGCAGCGCGAGAAGGGTTATGAACACTGAAGCTTTCTTT	CSARRVMNTEAFF
TRBV5-5	TRBJ2-1	few	TRBD2	TGTGCCAGCAGCAAGACTAGCGGGGTCTACAATGAGCAGTTCTTC	CASSKTSGVYNEQFF
TRBV12-3/TRBV12-4	TRBJ1-3	many	.	TGTGCCAGCAGCCCCGCCGGAAACACCATATATTTT	CASSPAGNTIYF
TRBV7-4	TRBJ2-1	.	TRBD2	TGTGCCAGCAGCTTAGTCTCTGGGACTAGCGGGGGGGCCGCATACAATGAGCAGTTCTTC	CASSLVSGTSGGAAYNEQFF
TRBV19	TRBJ1-3	.	.	TGTGCCAGTAGGAAAAACCGGGGCGCCTCTGGAAACACCATATATTTT	CASRKNRGASGNTIYF
TRBV12-3/TRBV12-4	TRBJ1-1	many	.	TGTGCCAGCGGGCCGGGATACGGCAAGATGCCGAACACTGAAGCTTTCTTT	CASGPGYGKMPNTEAFF
TRBV27	TRBJ2-1	few	TRBD2	TGTGCCAGCGAATTGAGGAGCGGGGGGCCATACAATGAGCAGTTCTTC	CASELRSGGPYNEQFF
TRBV7-8	TRBJ1-1	few	.	TGTGCCAGCAGCTCCAGGGATATGGGGGGCACTGAAGCTTTCTTT	CASSSRDMGGTEAFF
TRBV6-5	TRBJ2-1	.	.	TGTGCCAGCAGTTCTTACAGCAGCTCCTACAATGAGCAGTTCTTC	CASSSYSSSYNEQFF